This TCR beta chain emerged from a study of HIV-infected patients and healthy controls. The CDR3 is 16 residues long. The germline gives CDR1 MNHEY, CDR2 SMNVEV (reference sequence). The V end lost 0 bases, the J end lost 1 base, and 10 bases lay between the germline ends. cDNA was made from about 510 ng RNA using alpha and beta constant primers. Alpha and beta chain libraries were made separately by chain-specific third strand synthesis with multiplexing indices. A 12-nucleotide barcode per molecule came from two concatenated random hexamers added pre-amplification. MiXCR was run by TCRdb on the 5' RACE reads, yielding one entry per CDR3 protein. The sample yields roughly 9,800 distinct CDR3 sequences, approximately 6% seen once. Antiretroviral therapy had run roughly three months, about 14 weeks, before follow-up blood collection. All unsorted peripheral T cells were captured because whole blood was used without fractionation. Peripheral blood, roughly 2.7 ml, was drawn for RNA extraction.

The chain has TRBV27 and TRBJ1-5, with a weak D call TRBD1 (6 bases). The TCR comes from an adult with HIV infection. The donor label of this sample is uncertain. Material: blood, obtained during antiretroviral therapy. CDR3 in DNA: TGTGCCAGCAGTTTATCTGGGGGCAGCAGCAATCAGCCCCAGCATTTT. It yields the protein CASSLSGGSSNQPQHF.